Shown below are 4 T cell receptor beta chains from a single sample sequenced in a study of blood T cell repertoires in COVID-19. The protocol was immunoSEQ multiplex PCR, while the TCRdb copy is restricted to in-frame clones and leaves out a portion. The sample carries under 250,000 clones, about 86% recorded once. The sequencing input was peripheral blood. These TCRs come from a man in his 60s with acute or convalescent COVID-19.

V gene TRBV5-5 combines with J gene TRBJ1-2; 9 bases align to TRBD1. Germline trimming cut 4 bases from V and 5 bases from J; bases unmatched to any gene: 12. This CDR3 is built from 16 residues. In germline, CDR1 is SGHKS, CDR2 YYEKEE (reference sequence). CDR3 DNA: TGTGCCAGCAGCGAGGACAGGGGTCCGACTGGTTATGGCTACACCTTC. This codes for CASSEDRGPTGYGYTF.

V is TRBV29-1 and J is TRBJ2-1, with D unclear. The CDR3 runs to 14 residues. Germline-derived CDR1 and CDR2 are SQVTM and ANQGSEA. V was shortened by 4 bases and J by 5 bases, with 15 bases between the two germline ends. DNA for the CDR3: TGCAGCGTTGCAGGCCGTACAGCTCACAATGAGCAGTTCTTC. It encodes CSVAGRTAHNEQFF.

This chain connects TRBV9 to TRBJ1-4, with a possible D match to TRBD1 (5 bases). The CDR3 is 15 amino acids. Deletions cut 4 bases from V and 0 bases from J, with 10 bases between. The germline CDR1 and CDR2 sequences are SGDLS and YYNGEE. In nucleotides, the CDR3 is TGTGCCAGCAGCACCTCGACAGCAACTAATGAAAAACTGTTTTTT. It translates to CASSTSTATNEKLFF. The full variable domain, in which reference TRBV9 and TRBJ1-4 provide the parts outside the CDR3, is DSGVTQTPKHLITATGQRVTLRCSPRSGDLSVYWYQQSLDQGLQFLIQYYNGEERAKGNILERFSAQQFPDLHSELNLSSLELGDSALYFCASSTSTATNEKLFFGSGTQLSVL.

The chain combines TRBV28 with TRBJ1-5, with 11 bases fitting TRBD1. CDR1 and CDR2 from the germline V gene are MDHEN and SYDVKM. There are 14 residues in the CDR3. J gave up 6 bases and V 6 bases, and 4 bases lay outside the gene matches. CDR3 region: CASRLGQGGQPQHF. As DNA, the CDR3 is TGTGCCAGCAGGCTGGGACAGGGGGGTCAGCCCCAGCATTTT.